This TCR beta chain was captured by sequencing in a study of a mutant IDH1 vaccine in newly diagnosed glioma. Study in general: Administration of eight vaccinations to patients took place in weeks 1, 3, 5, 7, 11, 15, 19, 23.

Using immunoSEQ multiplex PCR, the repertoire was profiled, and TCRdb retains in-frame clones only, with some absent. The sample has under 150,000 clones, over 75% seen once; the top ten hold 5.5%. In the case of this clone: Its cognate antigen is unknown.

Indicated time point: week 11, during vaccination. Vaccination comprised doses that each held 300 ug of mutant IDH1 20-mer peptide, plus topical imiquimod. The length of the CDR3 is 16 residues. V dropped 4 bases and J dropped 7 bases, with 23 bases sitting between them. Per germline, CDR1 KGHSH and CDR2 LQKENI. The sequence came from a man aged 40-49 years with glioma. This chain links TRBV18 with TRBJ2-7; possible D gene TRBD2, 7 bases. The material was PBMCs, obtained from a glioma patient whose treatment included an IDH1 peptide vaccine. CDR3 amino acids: CASSLLDLDGGREQYF. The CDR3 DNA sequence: TGTGCCAGCTCACTCCTCGACTTGGACGGGGGGCGAGAGCAGTACTTC.